The clone carrying this T cell receptor beta chain was picked up a small number of times. Its specificity is unknown. The sample originates from a study of blood T cells in healthy people across ages. Study outcomes and limitations: Older age coincided with a roughly linear decline in TCR beta diversity per million T cells.

J lost 8 bases, V lost 6 bases, and 10 bases had no gene match. The V gene's germline CDR1 is DFQATT and CDR2 SNEGSKA (reference sequence). The CDR3 has 13 residues. Every sample gave at least 6 micrograms of total RNA when it was extracted. Sample-barcoded 5' priming and a J-beta primer mix drove a second PCR of 7 to 11 cycles. MiXCR, applied by TCRdb to the 5' RACE reads, yields one record per CDR3 protein. Of hundreds of thousands of distinct CDR3 sequences listed, more than 20% are singletons. These records were also assigned to another study, of T cells of mothers and their children. As reported in that work: Overlap in related mother-child pairs always slightly exceeded unrelated pairs, never significantly. Not a single persistent microchimeric T cell clone was detected.

The sequencing sample was made of blood. V usage is TRBV20-1 and J usage is TRBJ1-1, with TRBD1 matching over 9 bases. The TCR originated in a boy aged 5-17 years in good health. CDR3 loop: CSARDRVIPEAFF. The CDR3 nucleotides read TGCAGTGCCCGGGACAGGGTGATCCCCGAAGCTTTCTTT.